The 26 T cell receptor beta chains in this list originate from one sample, sequenced in a study of a mutant IDH1 vaccine in newly diagnosed glioma (dated by TCRdb to the early 2020s). What this sample's time point label stands for: week 11, during vaccination. Each vaccine dose was 300 ug of a 20-mer mutant IDH1 peptide in Montanide, given subcutaneously with topical imiquimod. The library was generated by the immunoSEQ multiplex PCR assay. TCRdb took this table from immuneACCESS and kept in-frame rearrangements with V and J called. Such tables lack part of the clones; where checked against another copy, unresolved V genes explain under half of the gap, and the rest is unexplained. The sample contains tens of thousands of clones, 75% to 90% of them found a single time. The ten biggest clones cover approximately 6% of the sample. For these receptors, no antigen is known. This specimen consisted of PBMCs, obtained from a glioma patient whose treatment included an IDH1 peptide vaccine. The receptors derive from a man aged 50 or older with glioma.

This chain joins TRBV7-9 and TRBJ1-3; the D gene is possibly TRBD1 (5 bases). The CDR3 has 15 residues. Germline V gene data show CDR1 as SEHNR and CDR2 as FQNEAQ (reference sequence). V shed 1 base and J shed 4 bases, with 11 bases lying between them. The CDR3 sequence: CASSLGGSLGNTIYF. The CDR3 region has the DNA TGTGCCAGCAGCTTAGGGGGCAGCCTCGGAAACACCATATATTTT. Full variable domain (remainder filled in from reference TRBV7-9 and TRBJ1-3): DTGVSQNPRHKITKRGQNVTFRCDPISEHNRLYWYRQTLGQGPEFLTYFQNEAQLEKSRLLSDRFSAERPKGSFSTLEIQRTEQGDSAMYLCASSLGGSLGNTIYFGEGSWLTVV.

This clone has a single count. The chain links TRBV27 to TRBJ1-1, with no clear D. Germline CDR1 MNHEY, CDR2 SMNVEV (reference sequence). The CDR3 extends over 13 amino acids. Trimming pared 5 bases from V and 0 bases from J, leaving 7 bases between. CDR3 loop: CASSTNLNTEAFF. The CDR3 nucleotides are TGTGCCAGCAGTACCAACCTGAACACTGAAGCTTTCTTT.

This chain joins TRBV2 and TRBJ1-3, with unresolved D. This CDR3 has 13 amino acids. Trimming stripped 1 base from V and 8 bases from J, with 9 bases between. CDR1 and CDR2 from the germline V gene are SNHLY and FYNNEI. The DNA of the CDR3 is TGTGCCAGCAGTGAAGTTCGGCGGGACACCATATATTTT. The encoded protein is CASSEVRRDTIYF.

Relative to its sample, this clone is medium-sized. The gene calls are TRBV2 and TRBJ2-7, with D hard to call. There are 13 residues in the CDR3. V lost 4 bases and J lost 6, with 13 bases in between. The V gene's germline CDR1 is SNHLY and CDR2 FYNNEI. CDR3 sequence: CASSAAALAEQYF. The DNA for the CDR3 is TGTGCCAGCAGTGCGGCCGCGTTAGCCGAGCAGTACTTC. The variable domain in full, with the rest retrieved from reference TRBV2 and TRBJ2-7, is EPEVTQTPSHQVTQMGQEVILRCVPISNHLYFYWYRQILGQKVEFLVSFYNNEISEKSEIFDDQFSVERPDGSNFTLKIRSTKLEDSAMYFCASSAAALAEQYFGPGTRLTVT.

The chain couples TRBV7-9 to TRBJ1-4; TRBD1 might be the D (5 bases). V lost 4 bases to trimming and J lost 10 bases, with 16 bases between them. The CDR3 runs to 14 residues. CDR1 SEHNR and CDR2 FQNEAQ come from the germline V gene (reference sequence). The CDR3 protein is CASSSRGWEGKLFF. The DNA for the CDR3 is TGTGCCAGCAGCTCCCGGGGCTGGGAAGGAAAACTGTTTTTT.

This chain links TRBV7-8 with TRBJ2-3; D could derive from TRBD1 or TRBD2 (5 bases each). Trimming stripped 7 bases from V and 4 bases from J, with 24 bases between. The CDR3 extends over 17 amino acids. Germline loops: CDR1 SGHVS, CDR2 FQNEAQ. The CDR3 region is CASMIAPGPEVADTQYF. The CDR3 DNA is TGTGCCAGCATGATCGCCCCGGGGCCCGAGGTAGCAGATACGCAGTATTTT.

The V call is TRBV6-6, the J call TRBJ2-7, with a weak D call TRBD2 (5 bases). Germline-derived CDR1 and CDR2 are MNHNY and SVGAGI (reference sequence). The V gene lost 0 bases and the J gene lost 5 bases, with 14 bases spanning the gap. The CDR3 has 15 amino acids. CDR3 DNA: TGTGCCAGCAGTTACTCGAAGCGGCCAGGCCACGAGCAGTACTTC. Its protein product is CASSYSKRPGHEQYF.

This chain uses TRBV5-5 with TRBJ2-2; D call uncertain. The germline V and J ends were trimmed by 4 bases and 4 bases, with 8 bases remaining between them. The V gene's germline CDR1 is SGHKS and CDR2 YYEKEE (reference sequence). The CDR3 loop spans 13 amino acids. In nucleotides, the CDR3 is TGTGCCAGCAGCACCGACTCCACCGGGGAGCTGTTTTTT. It codes for CASSTDSTGELFF.

CDR3 sequence: CASSYTPGVTDTQYF. CDR3 bases: TGTGCCAGCAGTTATACACCCGGGGTTACAGATACGCAGTATTTT. V usage is TRBV2 and J usage is TRBJ2-3; D perhaps matches TRBD2 (5 bases). The CDR3 length is 15 residues. CDR1 SNHLY and CDR2 FYNNEI come from the germline V gene. Between the trimmed V and J ends, which lost 5 bases and 3 bases, there was a span of 15 bases. The full variable domain, with the rest looked up from reference TRBV2 and TRBJ2-3, is EPEVTQTPSHQVTQMGQEVILRCVPISNHLYFYWYRQILGQKVEFLVSFYNNEISEKSEIFDDQFSVERPDGSNFTLKIRSTKLEDSAMYFCASSYTPGVTDTQYFGPGTRLTVL.

The chain uses TRBV11-1 and TRBJ1-1; D is possibly TRBD1 (6 bases). This CDR3 has 14 amino acids. Germline assignment: CDR1 SGHAT and CDR2 FQDESV (reference sequence). With 4 bases removed from V and 9 bases from J, the gap between germline ends came to 18 bases. CDR3 nucleotide sequence: TGTGCCAGCAGCTACAACTCCGACAGGTCGAAAGCTTTCTTT. It encodes CASSYNSDRSKAFF.

The gene calls are TRBV6-5 and TRBJ1-6; 8 bases are shared with TRBD1. This CDR3 has 14 amino acids. The J segment lost 7 bases and the V segment lost 6 bases, leaving 5 bases of the junction unmatched. Germline CDR1 and CDR2: MNHEY and SVGAGI. The CDR3 region has the DNA TGTGCCAGCAGAGTCAGGGGGCTCAATTCACCCCTCCACTTT. Residues: CASRVRGLNSPLHF.

The chain employs TRBV29-1 and TRBJ2-2, with 7 bases aligning to TRBD2. The germline gives CDR1 SQVTM, CDR2 ANQGSEA. V dropped 1 base and J dropped 5; count of bases not matched to a gene: 7. The CDR3 sequence is 15 residues long. DNA of the CDR3: TGCAGCGTTGAAGCCCCTATCGGGGGGACCGGGGAGCTGTTTTTT. Protein sequence: CSVEAPIGGTGELFF.

J is TRBJ2-2 and V is TRBV6-1; the D gene is possibly TRBD2 (5 bases). The V gene lost 8 bases and the J gene lost 4 bases, with 11 bases spanning the gap. Per germline, CDR1 MNHNS and CDR2 SASEGT. The CDR3 has 13 amino acids. CDR3 sequence reads: CASPRGLTGELFF. DNA for the CDR3: TGTGCCAGCCCCAGAGGGCTCACCGGGGAGCTGTTTTTT.

The chain couples TRBV18 to TRBJ1-5, with TRBD1 matching 7 bases. Germline V lookup: CDR1 KGHSH, CDR2 LQKENI. The trim removed 4 bases at V and 5 bases at J, leaving 5 bases unmatched. CDR3 length equals 14 residues. The CDR3 protein is CASSLGTDHQPQHF. In DNA form, the CDR3 reads TGTGCCAGCTCACTAGGGACAGACCATCAGCCCCAGCATTTT.

The V call is TRBV9, the J call TRBJ1-1; the D is unclear. Germline V gene sequence: CDR1 SGDLS, CDR2 YYNGEE. The germline V and J ends were trimmed by 0 bases and 6 bases, with 12 bases remaining between them. This CDR3 is built from 14 residues. In DNA, the CDR3 is TGTGCCAGCAGCGTAGACGGGCGAACGGCTGAAGCTTTCTTT. Its translation: CASSVDGRTAEAFF. Filled out from reference TRBV9 and TRBJ1-1, the complete variable domain reads DSGVTQTPKHLITATGQRVTLRCSPRSGDLSVYWYQQSLDQGLQFLIQYYNGEERAKGNILERFSAQQFPDLHSELNLSSLELGDSALYFCASSVDGRTAEAFFGQGTRLTVV.

The chain couples TRBV19 to TRBJ2-2; D may be TRBD1 (6 bases). Trimming stripped 0 bases from V and 6 bases from J, with 8 bases between. CDR1 is LNHDA and CDR2 is SQIVND in the germline V gene (reference sequence). There are 14 residues in the CDR3. The CDR3 nucleotides read TGTGCCAGTAGTATAGACAGGGGATCCGGGGAGCTGTTTTTT. This sequence encodes CASSIDRGSGELFF. The full variable domain, in which reference TRBV19 and TRBJ2-2 provide the parts outside the CDR3, is DGGITQSPKYLFRKEGQNVTLSCEQNLNHDAMYWYRQDPGQGLRLIYYSQIVNDFQKGDIAEGYSVSREKKESFPLTVTSAQKNPTAFYLCASSIDRGSGELFFGEGSRLTVL.

The V and J genes are TRBV5-5 and TRBJ2-1; tentative D call: TRBD1 (5 bases). The CDR3 spans 17 residues. Per the germline V gene, CDR1 is SGHKS and CDR2 is YYEKEE (reference sequence). V gave up 4 bases and J gave up 9 bases, with 26 bases separating them. In nucleotides, the CDR3 is TGTGCCAGCAGCCCCGGCCGCGGAAACACGAGAAGGGGTGAGCAGTTCTTC. Protein: CASSPGRGNTRRGEQFF.

The chain links TRBV5-8 to TRBJ2-2; D uncertain. The germline CDR1 and CDR2 sequences are SGHTS and YDEGEE. The CDR3 is 12 residues long. Trimming shortened V by 7 bases and J by 4 bases, and 8 bases separated the two germline ends. CDR3 nucleotides: TGTGCCAGCTACCGTGTCACCGGGGAGCTGTTTTTT. Its translation is CASYRVTGELFF.

The chain's CDR3 is CASSRQEGGDEQYF. The CDR3 nucleotides are TGTGCCAGCTCACGTCAGGAGGGGGGCGACGAGCAGTACTTC. V usage is TRBV18 and J usage is TRBJ2-7; D assignment may be TRBD1 or TRBD2 (6 bases each). CDR3 length: 14 residues. Germline CDR1 and CDR2: KGHSH and LQKENI. V was trimmed by 4 bases and J by 5 bases, leaving 15 bases between them.

The V call is TRBV10-2, the J call TRBJ2-3, with 8 bases that match TRBD1. Germline trimming cut 4 bases from V and 11 bases from J; bases unmatched to any gene: 5. Germline V gene sequence: CDR1 WSHSY, CDR2 SAAADI. This CDR3 spans 12 amino acids. CDR3 amino acids: CASSAGGWGQYF. Written as DNA, the CDR3 is TGCGCCAGCAGTGCAGGGGGCTGGGGGCAGTATTTT.

The V gene is TRBV2, the J gene TRBJ2-1; D uncertain. The CDR3 contains 13 residues. Per germline, CDR1 SNHLY and CDR2 FYNNEI. V lost 7 bases to trimming and J lost 6 bases, with 13 bases between them. Written as DNA, the CDR3 is TGTGCCAGCATTTGGTTGAAACTCAATGAGCAGTTCTTC. Amino acid sequence: CASIWLKLNEQFF.

This clone was picked up one time. The V and J genes are TRBV4-1 and TRBJ2-1, with TRBD2 matching over 14 bases. The CDR3 has 15 amino acids. Germline CDR1 MGHRA, CDR2 YSYEKL. Trimming at V came to 3 bases and at J to 5 bases, leaving 0 bases not matched to a gene. CDR3 sequence: CASSQGLAGDNEQFF. In nucleotides, the CDR3 is TGCGCCAGCAGCCAGGGACTAGCGGGGGACAATGAGCAGTTCTTC.

The chain employs TRBV7-9 and TRBJ2-7, with 9 positions matching TRBD1. The V segment lost 7 bases and the J segment 3 bases; nucleotides outside the gene matches: 4. Germline CDR1 SEHNR, CDR2 FQNEAQ (reference sequence). CDR3 size: 13 residues. DNA of the CDR3: TGTGCCAGCACCCGGGGACAGGGCTACGAGCAGTACTTC. Translated, it gives CASTRGQGYEQYF.

In its sample, this clone was seen a few times. This chain uses TRBV7-2 with TRBJ2-5, with 7 positions matching TRBD2. The CDR3 spans 13 residues. CDR1 and CDR2 (germline): SGHTA, FQGNSA. Germline trimming cut 5 bases from V and 7 bases from J; bases unmatched to any gene: 7. CDR3: CASSPGTTGTQYF. In nucleotides, the CDR3 is TGTGCCAGCAGCCCCGGGACTACCGGGACCCAGTACTTC.

This clone was seen more than once but under ten times. The chain combines TRBV27 with TRBJ1-5; the D gene is possibly TRBD1 (5 bases). The V gene's germline CDR1 is MNHEY and CDR2 SMNVEV (reference sequence). V lost 5 bases to trimming and J lost 0 bases, with 11 bases between them. CDR3 length: 15 amino acids. The CDR3 nucleotides are TGTGCCAGCAGTCTTACAGGAATTAGCAATCAGCCCCAGCATTTT. Protein product: CASSLTGISNQPQHF.

The chain links TRBV5-3 to TRBJ2-2, with D hard to call. TRBV5-3 is an open reading frame, and its role is uncertain. V was pared by 4 bases and J by 2 bases, with 6 bases between. The CDR3 contains 13 residues. In DNA form, the CDR3 reads TGTGCCAGAAGCCCGTTAAACACCGGGGAGCTGTTTTTT. This gives the protein CARSPLNTGELFF.